This section outlines one T cell receptor (beta chain) sequence together with its context. Its antigen is unknown. The data were taken from a study of T cells in localized non-small cell lung cancer. The CDR3 loop spans 16 amino acids. V lost 1 base, J lost 0 bases, and 13 bases lay in between. Germline values: CDR1 GTSNPN, CDR2 SVGIG (reference sequence). Overall study findings and caveats: Uninvolved adjacent lung showed higher T cell clonality than tumor.

Profiled with immunoSEQ multiplex PCR; TCRdb holds only in-frame clones, not every one. The table records about 24,000 clones, around 86% of them present only once. This chain connects TRBV30 to TRBJ2-1; D not resolved. The TCR originated in a man aged 35-69 years with stage I squamous cell lung carcinoma. Here the sequenced sample was peripheral blood, taken before any cancer treatment. Written as DNA, the CDR3 is TGTGCCTGGAGTGCGGTGGCAGCTCGCTCCTACAATGAGCAGTTCTTC. Translating it yields CAWSAVAARSYNEQFF.